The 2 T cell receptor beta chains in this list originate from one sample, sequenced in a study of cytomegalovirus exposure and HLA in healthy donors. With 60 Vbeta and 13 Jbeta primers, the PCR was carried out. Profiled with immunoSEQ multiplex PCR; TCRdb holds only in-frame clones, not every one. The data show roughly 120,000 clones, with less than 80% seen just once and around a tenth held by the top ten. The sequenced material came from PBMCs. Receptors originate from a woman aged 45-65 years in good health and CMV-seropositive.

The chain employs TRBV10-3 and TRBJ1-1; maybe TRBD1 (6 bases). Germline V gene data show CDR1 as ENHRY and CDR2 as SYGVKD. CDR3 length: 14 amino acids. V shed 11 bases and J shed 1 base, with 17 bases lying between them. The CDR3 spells CAGRAGASNTEAFF. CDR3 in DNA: TGTGCCGGTCGGGCGGGGGCCTCGAACACTGAAGCTTTCTTT.

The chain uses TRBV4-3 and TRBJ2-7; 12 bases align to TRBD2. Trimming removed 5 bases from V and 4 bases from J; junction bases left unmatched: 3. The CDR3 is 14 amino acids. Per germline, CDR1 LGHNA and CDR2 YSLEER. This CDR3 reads CASSLGLAGYEQYF. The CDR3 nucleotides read TGCGCCAGCAGCTTAGGACTAGCGGGGTACGAGCAGTACTTC.